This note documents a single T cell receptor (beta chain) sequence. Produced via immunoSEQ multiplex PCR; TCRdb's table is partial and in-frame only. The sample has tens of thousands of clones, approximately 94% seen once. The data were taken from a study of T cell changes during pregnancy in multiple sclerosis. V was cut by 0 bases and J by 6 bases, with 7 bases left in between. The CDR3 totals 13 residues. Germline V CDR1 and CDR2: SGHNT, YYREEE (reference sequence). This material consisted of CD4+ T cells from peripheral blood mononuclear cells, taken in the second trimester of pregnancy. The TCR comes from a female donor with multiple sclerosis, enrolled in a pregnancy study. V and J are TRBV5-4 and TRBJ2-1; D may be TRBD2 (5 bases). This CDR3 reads CASSLVGGNEQFF. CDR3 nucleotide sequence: TGTGCCAGCAGCTTGGTTGGAGGCAATGAGCAGTTCTTC.